This entry concerns a single T cell receptor (beta chain). The CDR3 is made up of 14 amino acids. V was trimmed by 2 bases and J by 1 base, leaving 9 bases between them. Germline CDR1 and CDR2: SGHNT and YYREEE (reference sequence). Sequencing was performed with immunoSEQ multiplex PCR; in TCRdb, only in-frame clones are kept and a portion is missing. The sample shows approximately 390,000 clones, just under 90% of them seen only once. This sample was included in a study of blood T cell repertoires in COVID-19. J is TRBJ1-1 and V is TRBV5-4; D gene ambiguous. This receptor was taken from a woman aged 45-59 years who had recovered from COVID-19. What was sequenced was PBMCs or T cells enriched from blood (not recorded which). CDR3 in DNA: TGTGCCAGCAGCTTTAGCGATCAGAACACTGAAGCTTTCTTT. Translation: CASSFSDQNTEAFF.